This TCR beta chain was recorded in a study of blood T cell repertoires in COVID-19. The germline CDR1 and CDR2 sequences are MDHEN and SYDVKM. V gave up 10 bases and J gave up 2 bases, with 15 bases separating them. This CDR3 region has 13 residues. Method: immunoSEQ multiplex PCR; TCRdb's copy keeps in-frame clones and lacks some. This table has 100,000 or so clones, roughly four fifths appearing once. Sequenced material: peripheral blood. The chain has TRBV28 and TRBJ2-7; D unresolved. The TCR comes from a middle-aged man with active or convalescent COVID-19. The CDR3 sequence: CATHPGEAYEQYF. For the CDR3, the DNA is TGTGCCACTCACCCCGGTGAGGCCTACGAGCAGTACTTC.